Shown below are 18 T cell receptor beta chains from a single sample sequenced in a study of T cells in lung cancer brain metastases. Some clones are missing from TCRdb's copy, which holds only in-frame ones; the method was immunoSEQ multiplex PCR. This table has 1,500 to 2,000 clones, under 90% appearing once. Sequencing used tumor tissue from the primary lung tumor. All receptors derive from a man in his 70s with non-small cell lung cancer.

This chain links TRBV5-1 with TRBJ2-6; D may be TRBD1 (6 bases). Germline loops: CDR1 SGHRS, CDR2 YFSETQ. Trimming took 0 bases from V and 0 from J, leaving 13 bases between them. The CDR3 length is 18 residues. The CDR3 DNA reads TGCGCCAGCAGCTTGGTAACAGGGCCGTCCTCTGGGGCCAACGTCCTGACTTTC. This codes for CASSLVTGPSSGANVLTF.

The gene calls are TRBV7-3 and TRBJ2-1; 7 nucleotides align to TRBD1. J was trimmed by 15 bases and V by 5 bases; bases with no gene match: 7. The CDR3 contains 11 residues. Germline V gene data show CDR1 as SGHTA and CDR2 as FQGTGA. The CDR3 sequence: CASSTGQFVFF. CDR3 nucleotides: TGTGCCAGCAGCACGGGACAGTTTGTGTTCTTC.

This clone was picked up one time. This CDR3 reads CASSSQGLAGVTDTQYF. Here the CDR3 DNA reads TGTGCCAGCAGCTCCCAGGGACTAGCGGGAGTCACAGATACGCAGTATTTT. This rearrangement joins TRBV7-9 to TRBJ2-3, with TRBD2 identical over 14 bases. There are 17 residues in the CDR3. In germline, CDR1 is SEHNR, CDR2 FQNEAQ (reference sequence). V lost 4 bases and J lost 2; bases outside the gene matches: 5.

This rearrangement joins TRBV5-4 to TRBJ1-1; D unresolved. The CDR3 spans 14 residues. V lost 4 bases and J 6 bases, leaving 16 bases between the germline ends. Per germline, CDR1 SGHNT and CDR2 YYREEE (reference sequence). DNA of the CDR3: TGTGCCAGCAGCCCCGGACTGGGCGTCGCTGAAGCTTTCTTT. Protein product: CASSPGLGVAEAFF.

The J gene is TRBJ1-5, the V gene TRBV5-1; perhaps TRBD1 as D (5 bases). V lost 5 bases and J 2 bases, leaving 11 bases between the germline ends. Germline V gene lookup returns CDR1 SGHRS and CDR2 YFSETQ. The CDR3 covers 14 residues. CDR3 region: CASSWGSGNQPQHF. The CDR3 DNA follows: TGCGCCAGCAGTTGGGGGTCGGGCAATCAGCCCCAGCATTTT. Supplemented by reference TRBV5-1 and TRBJ1-5, the full variable domain reads KAGVTQTPRYLIKTRGQQVTLSCSPISGHRSVSWYQQTPGQGLQFLFEYFSETQRNKGNFPGRFSGRQFSNSRSEMNVSTLELGDSALYLCASSWGSGNQPQHFGDGTRLSIL.

The genes are TRBV9 and TRBJ2-3, with D possibly being TRBD1 (6 bases). This CDR3 is 13 amino acids long. Trimming left V 3 bases short and J 5 bases short, with 10 bases between. Germline V gene sequence: CDR1 SGDLS, CDR2 YYNGEE. The DNA of the CDR3 is TGTGCCAGCAGCGCGGTAGGGGGAGATACGCAGTATTTT. It yields the protein CASSAVGGDTQYF.

Concerning this clone itself: Relative to the germline gene, one junction end is altered; a read error may explain this. The rearrangement joins TRBV25-1 to TRBJ2-5, with D possibly being TRBD1 or TRBD2 (6 bases each). Per the germline V gene, CDR1 is MGHDK and CDR2 is SYGVNS. The CDR3 has 13 residues. The CDR3 DNA follows: TGTGCCGTCGGAGGGGGTGGAGAAGAGACCAAGTACTTC. Translated, it gives CAVGGGGEETKYF.

The chain links TRBV11-3 to TRBJ2-3, with 7 bases fitting TRBD1. In germline, CDR1 is SGHNT, CDR2 YENEEA. The ends lost 5 bases at V and 2 bases at J; junction bases unmatched: 7. The CDR3 consists of 15 residues. The CDR3 DNA sequence: TGTGCCAGCAGCCCTAGACAGGGAGCCACAGATACGCAGTATTTT. It specifies CASSPRQGATDTQYF.

This clone was observed a single time. The chain joins TRBV19 to TRBJ2-3, with no clear D. The CDR3 is 13 residues long. V was pared by 7 bases and J by 2 bases, with 10 bases between. The germline CDR1 and CDR2 sequences are LNHDA and SQIVND (reference sequence). CDR3 in amino acids: CASTVDNTDTQYF. CDR3 sequence (DNA): TGTGCCAGTACAGTGGATAACACAGATACGCAGTATTTT.

The chain carries TRBV13 and TRBJ2-4; D perhaps matches TRBD2 (6 bases). CDR3 length equals 12 residues. V shed 4 bases and J shed 12 bases, with 13 bases lying between them. Germline V gene lookup returns CDR1 PRHDT and CDR2 FYEKMQ (reference sequence). CDR3 nucleotides: TGTGCCAGCAGCTCCCGGGGGTCAAATCAGTACTTC. Protein sequence: CASSSRGSNQYF.

This clone was seen a single time. The chain carries TRBV30 and TRBJ2-1, with TRBD2 matching over 9 bases. There are 17 residues in the CDR3. V gave up 0 bases and J gave up 2 bases; unmatched junction bases: 8. Germline CDR1 and CDR2: GTSNPN and SVGIG (reference sequence). CDR3 amino acids: CAWSVRGLAGPYNEQFF. The CDR3 DNA is TGTGCCTGGAGTGTACGTGGGCTAGCGGGACCCTACAATGAGCAGTTCTTC.

The chain employs TRBV30 and TRBJ1-2; possibly TRBD1 for D (6 bases). V was shortened by 0 bases and J by 10 bases, with 15 bases between the two germline ends. CDR1 is GTSNPN, CDR2 SVGIG, per germline (reference sequence). This CDR3 has 13 amino acids. CDR3 nucleotide sequence: TGTGCCTGGAGTGTATTGGGGACAACTGTCTACACCTTC. This sequence encodes CAWSVLGTTVYTF.

The CDR3 DNA follows: TGTGCCAGCAGCGTAACCCCTTCTACAGATACGCAGTATTTT. It is translated as CASSVTPSTDTQYF. The chain is built from TRBV7-6 and TRBJ2-3, with D uncertain. The CDR3 consists of 14 residues. With 5 bases removed from V and 3 bases from J, the gap between germline ends came to 12 bases. Germline CDR1 reads SGHVS; CDR2 reads FNYEAQ.

V and J are TRBV27 and TRBJ2-5, with D maybe TRBD2 (7 bases). Germline V CDR1 and CDR2: MNHEY, SMNVEV (reference sequence). The CDR3 spans 13 residues. Trimming pared 1 base from V and 5 bases from J, leaving 8 bases between. The CDR3 DNA reads as TGTGCCAGCAGTTTATGGGGGGGCGAGACCCAGTACTTC. Its translation: CASSLWGGETQYF.

DNA for the CDR3: TGTGCCATCAGTGATGGCGTAGGCGGCGAGCAGTACGTC. Protein: CAISDGVGGEQYV. The V gene is TRBV10-3, the J gene TRBJ2-7; D unclear. V gave up 3 bases and J gave up 6 bases, with 12 bases separating them. The CDR3 has 13 residues. CDR1 and CDR2 (germline): ENHRY, SYGVKD.

This chain joins TRBV5-1 and TRBJ2-1, with 11 bases lining up with TRBD2. The V and J ends lost 3 bases and 7 bases, in that order; junction bases with no gene match: 6. Germline V gene lookup returns CDR1 SGHRS and CDR2 YFSETQ. The CDR3 has 15 amino acids. Here the CDR3 reads CASSYSGRAGNEQFF. CDR3 bases: TGCGCCAGCAGCTATAGCGGGAGGGCCGGGAATGAGCAGTTCTTC. The variable domain in full, with the rest retrieved from reference TRBV5-1 and TRBJ2-1, is KAGVTQTPRYLIKTRGQQVTLSCSPISGHRSVSWYQQTPGQGLQFLFEYFSETQRNKGNFPGRFSGRQFSNSRSEMNVSTLELGDSALYLCASSYSGRAGNEQFFGPGTRLTVL.

This rearrangement joins TRBV9 to TRBJ1-2; D is undetermined. Germline V CDR1 and CDR2: SGDLS, YYNGEE. This CDR3 is 13 amino acids long. V lost 0 bases to trimming and J lost 7 bases, with 10 bases between them. The CDR3: CASSVGGRVGYTF. The CDR3 nucleotides read TGTGCCAGCAGCGTAGGCGGCCGCGTTGGCTACACCTTC.

The rearrangement joins TRBV29-1 to TRBJ2-5; 11 bases map to TRBD2. The CDR3 runs 18 residues. V lost 5 bases and J lost 4; bases outside the gene matches: 18. Germline CDR1 reads SQVTM; CDR2 reads ANQGSEA. The CDR3 DNA reads as TGCAGCGTTCTTGGGGGACTAGCGGCCTTTAAGGGCATAGAGACCCAGTACTTC. It is translated as CSVLGGLAAFKGIETQYF.